The T cell receptor beta chain under discussion was sequenced for a study of cytomegalovirus exposure and HLA in healthy donors. All donors participated as healthy donors of bone marrow. The CDR3 loop spans 14 amino acids. The ends lost 6 bases at V and 1 base at J; junction bases unmatched: 3. Looked up from germline, CDR1 is LNHDA and CDR2 is SQIVND (reference sequence). PCR used 60 Vbeta primers and 13 Jbeta primers. The method was immunoSEQ multiplex PCR; TCRdb's version includes in-frame clones alone and lacks a portion of them. This table holds 180,000 or so clones, roughly 80% found once. Material: PBMCs. The chain employs TRBV19 and TRBJ1-5, with TRBD1 identical over 7 bases. This TCR was sampled from a female donor in good health and CMV-seronegative. The CDR3 protein is CASRPGQSNQPQHF. The CDR3 nucleotides are TGTGCCAGTAGGCCGGGACAGAGCAATCAGCCCCAGCATTTT.